This T cell receptor beta chain was captured in a study of identical twins. Study-wide results and caveats: There was more out-of-frame TCR alpha sharing in monozygotic twins than models estimated. Zero-insertion results could be subject to partial confounding by invariant MAIT and iNKT cells. Carriage of fewer insertions was seen in abundant cord blood beta clonotypes, whereas memory repertoires showed none.

Germline V lookup: CDR1 ENHRY, CDR2 SYGVKD. CDR3 length equals 15 residues. The junction had 12 bases not matched to a gene; V was cut back by 8 bases and J by 4 bases. Each donor was a healthy Caucasian. Regarding this clonotype: Antigen unknown.

TCRdb fed the 5' RACE reads into MiXCR, producing one record per CDR3 protein. The sample contains about 1.7 million distinct CDR3 sequences, around a third of which appear only once. The V gene is TRBV10-3, the J gene TRBJ2-5, with 8 bases matching TRBD1. The TCR sequence derives from a newborn girl in good health. Sequencing was carried out using cord blood. CDR3 DNA: TGTGCCATCGGATACGGAGGGACAGGCCCAGAGACCCAGTACTTC. Translation: CAIGYGGTGPETQYF.